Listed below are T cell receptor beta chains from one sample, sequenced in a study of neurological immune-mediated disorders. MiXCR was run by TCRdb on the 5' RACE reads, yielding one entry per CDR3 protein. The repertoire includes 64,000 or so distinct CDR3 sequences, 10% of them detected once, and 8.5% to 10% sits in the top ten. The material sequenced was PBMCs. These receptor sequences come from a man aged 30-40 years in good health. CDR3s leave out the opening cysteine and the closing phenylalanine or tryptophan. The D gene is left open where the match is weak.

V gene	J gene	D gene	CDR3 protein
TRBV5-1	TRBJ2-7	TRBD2	ASSSSGEGTYEQY
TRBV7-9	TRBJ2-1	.	ASSLDPSYNEQF
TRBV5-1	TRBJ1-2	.	ASSLSVDYGYT
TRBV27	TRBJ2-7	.	ASSFRQTYEQY
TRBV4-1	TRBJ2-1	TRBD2	ASSQFGLAGDYNEQF
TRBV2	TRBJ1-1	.	ASTENTEAF
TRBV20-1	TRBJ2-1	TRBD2	SPGTGLAGGATYNEQF
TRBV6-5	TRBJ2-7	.	ASRPNTGLSYEQY
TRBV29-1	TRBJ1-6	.	SVQVDNSPLH
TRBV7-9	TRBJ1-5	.	ASSLESFQPQH
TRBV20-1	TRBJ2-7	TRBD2	SAAGLAGYEQY
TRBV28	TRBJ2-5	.	ASSPDTQETQY
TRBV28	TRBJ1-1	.	ASSLWVRGATNTEAF
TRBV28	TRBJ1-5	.	ASRRDPSIQPQH
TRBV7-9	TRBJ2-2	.	ASSLVATGELF
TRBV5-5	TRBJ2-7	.	ASSSHGGEQY
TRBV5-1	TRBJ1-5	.	ASSLEGDNLQPQH
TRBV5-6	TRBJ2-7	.	ASSLDSYEEQY
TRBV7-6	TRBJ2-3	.	ASSPEAGDYTDTQY
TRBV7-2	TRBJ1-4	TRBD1	ASSLDRGSEKLF
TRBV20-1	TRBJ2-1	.	SAPDLQYNEQF
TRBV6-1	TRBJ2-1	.	ASRTDSYNEQF
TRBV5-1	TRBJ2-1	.	ASSLDRGEQF
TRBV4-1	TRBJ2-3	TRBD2	ASSPRTGGVSTDTQY
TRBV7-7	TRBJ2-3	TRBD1	ASSPRQGYDTQY
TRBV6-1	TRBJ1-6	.	ASSRQGNSPLH
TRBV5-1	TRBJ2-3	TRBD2	ASSLVLAGDPDTQY
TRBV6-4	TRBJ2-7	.	ASSVGRGYEQY
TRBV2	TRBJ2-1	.	ASSEGRGRPYNEQF
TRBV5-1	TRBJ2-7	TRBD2	ASSPGLGRYEQY
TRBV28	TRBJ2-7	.	ASSTHTGSSFYEQY
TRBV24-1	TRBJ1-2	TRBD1	ATSDTGQGYGYT
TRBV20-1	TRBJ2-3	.	SATPDGGRTDTQY
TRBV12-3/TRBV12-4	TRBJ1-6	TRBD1	ASTGQANNSPLH
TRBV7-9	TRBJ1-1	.	ASSPGGGGSTEAF
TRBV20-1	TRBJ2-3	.	SARTTLPDTQY
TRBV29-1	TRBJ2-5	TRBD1	SVRGQGVRETQY
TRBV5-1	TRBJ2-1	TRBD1	ASSTGGDEQF
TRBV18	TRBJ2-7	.	ASSPLRIDEQY
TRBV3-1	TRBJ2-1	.	ASSQDPQAYNEQF
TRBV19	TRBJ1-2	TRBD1	ASSIPGQGIRGYT